The 7 T cell receptor beta chains presented below share a single source sample, sequenced in a study of T cells in Graves' hyperthyroidism and ophthalmopathy. Amplification targeted TCR beta CDR3 regions from RNA transcripts. An initial round of RT-PCR targeting the TCR CDR3 relied on the HTBI primer set. MiXCR, run by TCRdb on the multiplex PCR reads, gives a single entry per CDR3 protein. The table includes about 410,000 distinct CDR3 sequences, roughly 15% detected once. The sample was blood. The receptors were sampled from a man between 18 and 35 years old with Graves' ophthalmopathy.

In its sample, this clonotype was seen many times. The chain combines TRBV18 with TRBJ1-1; tentative D call: TRBD1 (5 bases). Germline assignment: CDR1 KGHSH and CDR2 LQKENI. The CDR3 totals 13 residues. Between the trimmed V and J ends, which lost 5 bases and 0 bases, there was a span of 7 bases. The CDR3: CASSGDVNTEAFF. The DNA for the CDR3 is TGTGCCAGCTCAGGGGACGTGAACACTGAAGCTTTCTTT.

V usage is TRBV15 and J usage is TRBJ2-3; 8 bases are a match to TRBD1. Per germline, CDR1 LNHNV and CDR2 YYDKDF (reference sequence). This CDR3 has 14 amino acids. With 3 bases clipped from V and 4 bases from J, the junction kept 3 bases outside the gene matches. CDR3 DNA: TGTGCCACCAGCAGCAGGACAGGGCCAGATACGCAGTATTTT. It is translated as CATSSRTGPDTQYF. The full variable domain, in which reference TRBV15 and TRBJ2-3 provide the parts outside the CDR3, is DAMVIQNPRYQVTQFGKPVTLSCSQTLNHNVMYWYQQKSSQAPKLLFHYYDKDFNNEADTPDNFQSRRPNTSFCFLDIRSPGLGDTAMYLCATSSRTGPDTQYFGPGTRLTVL.

This clonotype was detected ten times or more. The chain combines TRBV3-1 with TRBJ2-5, with TRBD2 matching 8 bases. Germline V gene sequence: CDR1 LGHDT, CDR2 YNNKEL (reference sequence). V gave up 7 bases and J gave up 1 base; unmatched junction bases: 5. There are 14 residues in the CDR3. The CDR3 region has the DNA TGTGCCAGCACCCTAGCGGGCCCCCAAGAGACCCAGTACTTC. This sequence encodes CASTLAGPQETQYF.

The V call is TRBV20-1, the J call TRBJ2-7; D possibly uses TRBD1 or TRBD2 (6 bases each). V was clipped by 3 bases and J by 6 bases, with 15 bases between them. The CDR3 is 13 residues long. Germline V lookup: CDR1 DFQATT, CDR2 SNEGSKA (reference sequence). The CDR3, as DNA: TGCAGTGCTAGGGGGGGCGGTCAGGGCGAGCAGTACTTC. Encoded protein: CSARGGGQGEQYF.

This clonotype appeared a few times. The chain couples TRBV18 to TRBJ2-7, with 9 positions matching TRBD2. J gave up 0 bases and V 2 bases, and 2 bases lay outside the gene matches. Germline CDR1 is KGHSH and CDR2 is LQKENI. CDR3 size: 15 residues. In DNA, the CDR3 is TGTGCCAGCTCACCAGGTAGCGGGAGCTCCTACGAGCAGTACTTC. As protein: CASSPGSGSSYEQYF.

This clonotype was detected many times. The CDR3 loop is CASSLEQVQETQYF. Written as DNA, the CDR3 is TGTGCCAGCAGCTTAGAACAAGTCCAAGAGACCCAGTACTTC. The chain uses TRBV11-2 and TRBJ2-5; D remains unclear. The V end lost 0 bases, the J end lost 1 base, and 6 bases lay between the germline ends. The length of the CDR3 is 14 residues. Germline CDR1 SGHAT, CDR2 FQNNGV.

This clonotype was recorded at least ten times. This rearrangement joins TRBV24-1 to TRBJ2-1, with 13 nucleotides matching TRBD2. Unmatched junction bases numbered 0, after V lost 2 bases and J lost 6 bases. CDR1 and CDR2 from the germline V gene are KGHDR and SFDVKD. CDR3 length: 15 amino acids. The CDR3: CATSDWTSGGNEQFF. In nucleotides, the CDR3 is TGTGCCACCAGTGATTGGACTAGCGGGGGCAATGAGCAGTTCTTC.